In its sample, the clone carrying this TCR beta chain was seen a few times. The target antigen is unknown. A much larger clone lies one base from this, so it may be a read error. Other DNA sequences in this specimen translate into the identical CDR3. These data originate in a study of metastatic and nonmetastatic thyroid tumors. The overall study: The authors compared repertoires across blood and tumor or nodule tissue from malignant and benign thyroid patients. Broader study findings: Compared with benign nodules, malignant thyroid tumors were reported to have significantly higher TCR beta diversity in both blood and tumor.

No treatment of any kind had been given to any patient before thyroid surgery. TCRdb re-clonotyped the PCR reads through MiXCR. The sample comprises 9,500 to 15,000 clones, 32% of which are singletons, and around 10% rests with the top ten. This TCR derives from a female donor with papillary thyroid cancer or a benign thyroid nodule (not recorded which). Some clones in this sample may be carry-over from other donors' samples. The specimen sequenced was tumor tissue.

The CDR3 reads CASSRLAGGSYQETQYF. The CDR3 DNA reads as TGTGCCAGTAGTCGCCTAGCTGGGGGATCTTACCAAGAGACCCAGTACTTC. The chain employs TRBV19 and TRBJ2-5; either TRBD1 or TRBD2 may supply D (5 bases each). Germline V gives CDR1 LNHDA, CDR2 SQIVND (reference sequence). The V end lost 5 bases, the J end lost 0 bases, and 19 bases lay between the germline ends. CDR3 length: 17 residues.